The present TCR beta chain was sequenced within a study of T-cell reconstitution after alpha-beta-depleted transplantation in children. As it was prepared, the TCRbeta library received unique molecular identifiers. From the PCR reads, TCRdb called clonotypes with MiXCR, one entry per CDR3 protein. The sample lists 60,000 to 100,000 distinct CDR3 sequences, less than 20% occurring once. This CDR3 contains 16 residues. Per the germline V gene, CDR1 is SNHLY and CDR2 is FYNNEI. V was trimmed by 1 base and J by 3 bases, leaving 13 bases between them. Here the sequenced sample was PBMCs, mostly from graft donor cells, taken 360 days after TCRalphabeta/CD19-depleted stem cell transplant. V usage is TRBV2 and J usage is TRBJ2-4; tentatively, D is TRBD1 (6 bases). The receptor comes from a male patient between 2 and 9 years old who had a stem cell transplant for acute lymphoblastic leukemia, so the T cells may come from the graft donor. The CDR3: CASSEGRGRGKNIQYF. The CDR3 region has the DNA TGTGCCAGCAGTGAAGGCAGGGGCCGAGGCAAAAACATTCAGTACTTC. The whole variable domain, remainder taken from reference TRBV2 and TRBJ2-4, is EPEVTQTPSHQVTQMGQEVILRCVPISNHLYFYWYRQILGQKVEFLVSFYNNEISEKSEIFDDQFSVERPDGSNFTLKIRSTKLEDSAMYFCASSEGRGRGKNIQYFGAGTRLSVL.